These 27 T cell receptor beta chains originate from one sample sequenced in a study of control samples from healthy donors and cancer patients (dated by TCRdb to about 2020). The receptor library was made with the immunoSEQ multiplex PCR assay. Drawn from immuneACCESS, this table holds only the in-frame rearrangements with V and J called that TCRdb kept. Clones are partly lost; checked studies trace under half to an unresolved V gene and leave the rest unexplained. The sample data list 400,000 to 450,000 clones, and around 90% of these were observed just once. Around 6.8% of the sample comes from the top ten. Material for sequencing was PBMCs. All receptors come from a man aged 35 to 55 with head and neck cancer.

CDR3 protein: CASSVGRGSYNEQFF. In DNA form, the CDR3 reads TGTGCCAGCTCCGTGGGGCGGGGATCCTACAATGAGCAGTTCTTC. This chain links TRBV5-4 with TRBJ2-1, with D possibly being TRBD2 (6 bases). Germline CDR1 SGHNT, CDR2 YYREEE (reference sequence). The CDR3 runs 15 residues. Trimming pared 7 bases from V and 1 base from J, leaving 15 bases between.

This sequence joins TRBV5-1 and TRBJ2-1; 7 bases map to TRBD2. Germline V lookup: CDR1 SGHRS, CDR2 YFSETQ. The CDR3 is made up of 15 amino acids. V shed 4 bases, J shed 9 bases, and the junction held 13 bases outside the gene matches. CDR3 in amino acids: CASSPPTAGVGEQFF. The CDR3 coding sequence is TGCGCCAGCAGCCCGCCTACGGCGGGAGTGGGTGAGCAGTTCTTC.

V gene TRBV27 combines with J gene TRBJ2-3; D gene ambiguous. This CDR3 has 13 residues. The germline V and J ends were trimmed by 5 bases and 5 bases, with 11 bases remaining between them. The germline V gene has CDR1 MNHEY and CDR2 SMNVEV (reference sequence). The CDR3 protein is CASSNGELDTQYF. CDR3 nucleotides: TGTGCCAGCAGTAACGGAGAACTAGATACGCAGTATTTT.

This clone was counted between two and nine times. At the DNA level, this CDR3 is encoded by other sequences in the same sample as well. The chain recombines TRBV29-1 with TRBJ2-2; no firm D call. Germline values: CDR1 SQVTM, CDR2 ANQGSEA. This CDR3 contains 14 residues. Trimming took off 0 bases at V and 4 bases at J, with 9 bases between the two ends. The CDR3 region has the DNA TGCAGCGTTGAAGAAGCCACAGTCACCGGGGAGCTGTTTTTT. This translates into CSVEEATVTGELFF.

This clone was observed a handful of times. The chain is built from TRBV7-3 and TRBJ2-2, with TRBD2 matching 10 bases. Germline V gene lookup returns CDR1 SGHTA and CDR2 FQGTGA. The trim removed 5 bases at V and 4 bases at J, leaving 7 bases unmatched. The CDR3 sequence is 16 residues long. CDR3 DNA sequence: TGTGCCAGCAGCCTCAATAGCGGGGGGTTCACCGGGGAGCTGTTTTTT. Protein sequence: CASSLNSGGFTGELFF.

The rearrangement links TRBV7-6 to TRBJ2-2; TRBD1 matches 7 bases. The length of the CDR3 is 16 residues. After removal of 2 bases from V and 5 bases from J, the junction contained 8 bases not matched to a gene. Germline-derived CDR1 and CDR2 are SGHVS and FNYEAQ. As DNA, the CDR3 is TGTGCCAGCAGCTTAAGCCAGACAGGGCTTACCGGGGAGCTGTTTTTT. Its protein is CASSLSQTGLTGELFF.

V and J are TRBV7-9 and TRBJ2-7; 8 positions agree with TRBD1. This CDR3 contains 15 residues. V lost 6 bases, J lost 0 bases, and 7 bases stayed unmatched. Germline assignment: CDR1 SEHNR and CDR2 FQNEAQ (reference sequence). This CDR3 is CASSQDRASSYEQYF. CDR3 sequence (DNA): TGTGCCAGCAGTCAGGACAGGGCCAGCTCCTACGAGCAGTACTTC.

The rearrangement uses TRBV5-1 and TRBJ1-1; possibly TRBD1 for D (6 bases). The CDR3 length is 15 residues. Trimming removed 0 bases from V and 5 bases from J, with 14 bases in between. Per germline, CDR1 SGHRS and CDR2 YFSETQ. The CDR3 here is CASSLDGGRETEAFF. For the CDR3, the DNA is TGCGCCAGCAGCTTGGATGGGGGGCGAGAAACTGAAGCTTTCTTT. The variable domain in full, with the rest retrieved from reference TRBV5-1 and TRBJ1-1, is KAGVTQTPRYLIKTRGQQVTLSCSPISGHRSVSWYQQTPGQGLQFLFEYFSETQRNKGNFPGRFSGRQFSNSRSEMNVSTLELGDSALYLCASSLDGGRETEAFFGQGTRLTVV.

The chain recombines TRBV6-2 or TRBV6-3 with TRBJ1-5; D is unresolved. The CDR3 length is 14 residues. Germline CDR1 is MNHEY and CDR2 is SVGEGT. V lost 2 bases to trimming and J lost 3 bases, with 8 bases between them. The CDR3 protein is CASSYLLANQPQHF. As DNA, the CDR3 is TGTGCCAGCAGTTACCTCCTGGCCAATCAGCCCCAGCATTTT.

This chain joins TRBV20-1 and TRBJ1-2; TRBD1 matches 11 bases. Germline V lookup: CDR1 DFQATT, CDR2 SNEGSKA (reference sequence). This CDR3 spans 13 amino acids. Trimming took 3 bases from V and 9 from J; bases not matched to a gene: 6. The CDR3 loop is CSASGQGAVRYTF. The CDR3 nucleotides read TGCAGTGCTAGTGGACAGGGGGCCGTCCGCTACACCTTC.

This chain links TRBV5-4 with TRBJ2-2; D gene ambiguous. Germline CDR1 SGHNT, CDR2 YYREEE (reference sequence). The V gene lost 1 base and the J gene lost 5 bases, with 9 bases spanning the gap. This CDR3 is 14 amino acids long. CDR3 nucleotide sequence: TGTGCCAGCAGCTTGATCCCGGAGACCGGGGAGCTGTTTTTT. Translation: CASSLIPETGELFF.

V gene TRBV6-6 combines with J gene TRBJ1-1; 7 positions match TRBD1. The germline V gene encodes CDR1 MNHNY and CDR2 SVGAGI (reference sequence). The CDR3 spans 16 residues. V trimming: 5 bases; J trimming: 4 bases; junction bases outside the gene matches: 13. The CDR3 nucleotides read TGTGCCAGCAGTGCGGACAGGCCGGGGGGAATCACTGAAGCTTTCTTT. It specifies CASSADRPGGITEAFF.

For the CDR3, the DNA is TGCGCCAGCAGCTTCAGCGGGACTCTCAATGAGCAGTTCTTC. Encoded protein: CASSFSGTLNEQFF. The V call is TRBV5-1, the J call TRBJ2-1, with 7 bases fitting TRBD2. Trimming removed 2 bases from V and 6 bases from J; junction bases left unmatched: 5. Germline assignment: CDR1 SGHRS and CDR2 YFSETQ. This CDR3 contains 14 residues.

The genes are TRBV13 and TRBJ2-5, with 8 bases identical to TRBD2. The V gene's germline CDR1 is PRHDT and CDR2 FYEKMQ (reference sequence). The CDR3 loop spans 16 amino acids. The trim removed 1 base at V and 4 bases at J, leaving 8 bases unmatched. The CDR3 reads CASSLAASGSGETQYF. DNA of the CDR3: TGTGCCAGCAGCTTAGCGGCCAGCGGGAGTGGAGAGACCCAGTACTTC.

The V and J genes are TRBV7-2 and TRBJ2-5; the D is unclear. V was pared by 1 base and J by 5 bases, with 11 bases between. This CDR3 is 14 amino acids long. Germline-derived CDR1 and CDR2 are SGHTA and FQGNSA. The CDR3 here is CASSLGVAPETQYF. The CDR3 region has the DNA TGTGCCAGCAGCTTAGGGGTAGCCCCGGAGACCCAGTACTTC.

The chain is built from TRBV4-1 and TRBJ2-7; unclear D gene. Germline values: CDR1 MGHRA, CDR2 YSYEKL. This CDR3 comprises 16 residues. Trimming stripped 0 bases from V and 4 bases from J, with 16 bases between. The CDR3 DNA follows: TGCGCCAGCAGCCAAGAGGGTTATTCTGGGGTATACGAGCAGTACTTC. This codes for CASSQEGYSGVYEQYF.

J is TRBJ1-1 and V is TRBV25-1; D remains unclear. The CDR3 has 14 amino acids. The germline V and J ends were trimmed by 1 base and 1 base, with 7 bases remaining between them. Germline-derived CDR1 and CDR2 are MGHDK and SYGVNS. The CDR3 DNA follows: TGTGCCAGCAGTGAATTGAGAGGGAACACTGAAGCTTTCTTT. This codes for CASSELRGNTEAFF.

This chain connects TRBV2 to TRBJ1-5; 8 bases line up with TRBD1. CDR1 and CDR2 (germline): SNHLY, FYNNEI. Trimming at V came to 5 bases and at J to 1 base, leaving 4 bases not matched to a gene. The CDR3 has 15 amino acids. The CDR3 DNA sequence: TGTGCCAGCAGTAAGGACAGGGTAAGCAATCAGCCCCAGCATTTT. This encodes CASSKDRVSNQPQHF.

The rearrangement joins TRBV2 to TRBJ1-3; D is undetermined. There are 15 residues in the CDR3. The germline CDR1 and CDR2 sequences are SNHLY and FYNNEI. Trimming took 5 bases from V and 1 from J, leaving 12 bases between them. The CDR3 region is CASSPTLESGNTIYF. The CDR3 DNA reads as TGTGCCAGCAGTCCCACCTTAGAATCTGGAAACACCATATATTTT.

V gene TRBV11-2 combines with J gene TRBJ2-5; D not certain. Germline lookup yields CDR1 SGHAT and CDR2 FQNNGV. CDR3 size: 14 residues. Trimming stripped 2 bases from V and 1 base from J, with 8 bases between. CDR3: CASSLLAIQETQYF. As DNA, the CDR3 is TGTGCCAGCAGCTTACTGGCGATCCAAGAGACCCAGTACTTC.

The gene calls are TRBV7-4 and TRBJ2-2; tentative D call: TRBD1 (5 bases). Germline V lookup: CDR1 SGHVT, CDR2 SQSDAQ. V was pared by 5 bases and J by 6 bases, with 13 bases between. This CDR3 region has 14 residues. The CDR3: CASSPPGRAGELFF. The CDR3 nucleotides read TGTGCCAGCAGCCCCCCAGGGCGAGCCGGGGAGCTGTTTTTT.

The rearrangement joins TRBV19 to TRBJ2-5; TRBD2 agrees at 9 bases. CDR3 length: 14 amino acids. The junction had 4 bases not matched to a gene; V was cut back by 6 bases and J by 2 bases. CDR1 LNHDA and CDR2 SQIVND come from the germline V gene (reference sequence). The CDR3 bases are TGTGCCAGTAGAGAAGCGGGAGGACAAGAGACCCAGTACTTC. Its protein is CASREAGGQETQYF.

The rearrangement joins TRBV27 to TRBJ2-3, with a weak D call TRBD2 (6 bases). The CDR3 is 16 amino acids. Trimming took 3 bases from V and 5 from J, leaving 18 bases between them. In germline, CDR1 is MNHEY, CDR2 SMNVEV (reference sequence). Here the CDR3 reads CASSLGSGLRGDTQYF. Here the CDR3 DNA reads TGTGCCAGCAGTTTGGGTAGCGGACTTAGGGGAGATACGCAGTATTTT.

V gene TRBV28 combines with J gene TRBJ2-5; TRBD2 matches 14 bases. This CDR3 region has 17 residues. Germline V gene lookup returns CDR1 MDHEN and CDR2 SYDVKM. Germline trimming cut 5 bases from V and 2 bases from J; bases unmatched to any gene: 7. CDR3 nucleotide sequence: TGTGCCAGCAGTACCGGGACTAGCGGGAGTTGGCAAGAGACCCAGTACTTC. Residues: CASSTGTSGSWQETQYF.

The chain is built from TRBV15 and TRBJ2-2; D is perhaps TRBD1 or TRBD2 (5 bases each). The CDR3 consists of 15 residues. Germline-derived CDR1 and CDR2 are LNHNV and YYDKDF (reference sequence). With 11 bases removed from V and 5 bases from J, the gap between germline ends came to 21 bases. The CDR3 region has the DNA TGTGCCTCATCCAGAGGGGTAGGGGTAACCGGGGAGCTGTTTTTT. Protein product: CASSRGVGVTGELFF.

The rearrangement uses TRBV28 and TRBJ2-5, with D perhaps TRBD2 (5 bases). This CDR3 has 12 residues. The germline V and J ends were trimmed by 5 bases and 4 bases, with 8 bases remaining between them. Germline V gene data show CDR1 as MDHEN and CDR2 as SYDVKM. The CDR3 DNA follows: TGTGCCAGCAGTCCCCGGGGAGAGACCCAGTACTTC. Amino acids: CASSPRGETQYF. Based on the CDR3 plus reference TRBV28 and TRBJ2-5, the full variable domain is DVKVTQSSRYLVKRTGEKVFLECVQDMDHENMFWYRQDPGLGLRLIYFSYDVKMKEKGDIPEGYSVSREKKERFSLILESASTNQTSMYLCASSPRGETQYFGPGTRLLVL.

This chain joins TRBV16 and TRBJ2-7; tentatively, D is TRBD1 (5 bases). Trimming took off 2 bases at V and 2 bases at J, with 13 bases between the two ends. Per germline, CDR1 KGHSY and CDR2 FQNENV. The length of the CDR3 is 15 residues. CDR3 region: CASSQGAGLAYEQYF. In DNA, the CDR3 is TGTGCCAGCAGCCAAGGGGCAGGGCTAGCCTACGAGCAGTACTTC.